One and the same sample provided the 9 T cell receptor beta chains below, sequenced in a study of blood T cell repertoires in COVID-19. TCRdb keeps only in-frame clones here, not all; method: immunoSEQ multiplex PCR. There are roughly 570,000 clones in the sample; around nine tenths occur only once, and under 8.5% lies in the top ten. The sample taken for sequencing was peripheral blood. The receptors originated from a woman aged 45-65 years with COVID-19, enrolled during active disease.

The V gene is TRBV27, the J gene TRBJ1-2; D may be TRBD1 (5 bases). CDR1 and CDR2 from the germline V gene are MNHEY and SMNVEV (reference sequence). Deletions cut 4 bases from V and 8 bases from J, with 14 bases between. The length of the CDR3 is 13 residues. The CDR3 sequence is CASSWTGAGGYTF. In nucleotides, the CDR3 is TGTGCCAGCAGTTGGACTGGGGCGGGAGGCTACACCTTC.

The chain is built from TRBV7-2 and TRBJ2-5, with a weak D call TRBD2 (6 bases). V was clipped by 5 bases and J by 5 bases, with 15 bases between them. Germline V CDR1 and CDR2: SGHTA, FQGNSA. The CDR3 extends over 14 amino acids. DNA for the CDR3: TGTGCCAGCAGCCGTCACGGGGGAAGGGAGACCCAGTACTTC. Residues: CASSRHGGRETQYF. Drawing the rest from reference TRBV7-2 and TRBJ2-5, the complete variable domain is GAGVSQSPSNKVTEKGKDVELRCDPISGHTALYWYRQSLGQGLEFLIYFQGNSAPDKSGLPSDRFSAERTGGSVSTLTIQRTQQEDSAVYLCASSRHGGRETQYFGPGTRLLVL.

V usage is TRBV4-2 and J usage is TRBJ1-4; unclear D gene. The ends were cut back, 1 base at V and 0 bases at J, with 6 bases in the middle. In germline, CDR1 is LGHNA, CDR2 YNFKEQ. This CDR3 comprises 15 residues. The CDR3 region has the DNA TGTGCCAGCAGCCAAGGGCAGGCAACTAATGAAAAACTGTTTTTT. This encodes CASSQGQATNEKLFF.

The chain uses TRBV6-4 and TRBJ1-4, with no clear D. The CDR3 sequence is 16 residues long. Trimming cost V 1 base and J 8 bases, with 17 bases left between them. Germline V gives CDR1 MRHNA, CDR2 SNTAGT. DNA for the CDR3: TGTGCCAGCAGTGACTTGCGGGCCTCAAGTAGGGAAAAACTGTTTTTT. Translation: CASSDLRASSREKLFF.

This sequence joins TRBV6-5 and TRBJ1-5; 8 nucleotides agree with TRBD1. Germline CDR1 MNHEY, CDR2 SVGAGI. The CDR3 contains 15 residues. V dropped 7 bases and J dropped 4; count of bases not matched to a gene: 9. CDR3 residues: CASTTGTGENQPQHF. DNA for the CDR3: TGTGCCAGCACCACCGGGACAGGTGAGAATCAGCCCCAGCATTTT.

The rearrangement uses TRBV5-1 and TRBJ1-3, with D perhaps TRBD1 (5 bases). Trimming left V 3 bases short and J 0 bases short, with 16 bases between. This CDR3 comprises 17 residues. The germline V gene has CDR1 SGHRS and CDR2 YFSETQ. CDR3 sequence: CASSYNVQGASGNTIYF. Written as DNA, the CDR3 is TGCGCCAGCAGCTATAACGTACAAGGGGCCTCTGGAAACACCATATATTTT. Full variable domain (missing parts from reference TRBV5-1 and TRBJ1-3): KAGVTQTPRYLIKTRGQQVTLSCSPISGHRSVSWYQQTPGQGLQFLFEYFSETQRNKGNFPGRFSGRQFSNSRSEMNVSTLELGDSALYLCASSYNVQGASGNTIYFGEGSWLTVV.

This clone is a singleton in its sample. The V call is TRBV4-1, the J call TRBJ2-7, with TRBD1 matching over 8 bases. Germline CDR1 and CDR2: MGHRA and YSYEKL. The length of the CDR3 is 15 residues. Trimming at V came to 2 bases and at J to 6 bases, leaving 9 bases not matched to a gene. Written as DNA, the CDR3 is TGCGCCAGCAGCCAACCCGGGACAGGCGGGACCGAGCAGTACTTC. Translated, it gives CASSQPGTGGTEQYF.

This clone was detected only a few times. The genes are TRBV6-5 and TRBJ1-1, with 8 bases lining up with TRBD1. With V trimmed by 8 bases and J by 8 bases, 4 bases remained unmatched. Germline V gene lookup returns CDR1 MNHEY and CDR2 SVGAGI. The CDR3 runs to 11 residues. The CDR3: CASRRQGEAFF. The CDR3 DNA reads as TGTGCCAGCCGCAGACAGGGGGAAGCTTTCTTT.

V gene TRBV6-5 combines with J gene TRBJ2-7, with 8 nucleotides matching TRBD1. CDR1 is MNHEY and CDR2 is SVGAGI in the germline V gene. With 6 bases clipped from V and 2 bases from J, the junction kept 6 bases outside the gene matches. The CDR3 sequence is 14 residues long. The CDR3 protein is CASSGQGPPYEQYF. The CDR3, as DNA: TGTGCCAGCAGCGGACAGGGACCCCCCTACGAGCAGTACTTC.